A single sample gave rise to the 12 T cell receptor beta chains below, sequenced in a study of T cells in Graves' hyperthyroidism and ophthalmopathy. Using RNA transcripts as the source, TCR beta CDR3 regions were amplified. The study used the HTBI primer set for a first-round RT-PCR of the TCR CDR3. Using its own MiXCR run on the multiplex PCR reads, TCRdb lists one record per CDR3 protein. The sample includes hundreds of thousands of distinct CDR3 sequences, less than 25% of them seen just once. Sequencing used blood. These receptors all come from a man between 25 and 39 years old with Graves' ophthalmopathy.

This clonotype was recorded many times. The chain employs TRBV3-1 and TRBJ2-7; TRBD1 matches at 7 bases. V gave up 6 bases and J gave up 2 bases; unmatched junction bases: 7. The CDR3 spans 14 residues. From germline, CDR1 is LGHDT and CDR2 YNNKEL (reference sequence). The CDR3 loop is CASSLGQAAYEQYF. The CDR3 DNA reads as TGTGCCAGCAGTCTTGGACAGGCGGCCTACGAGCAGTACTTC.

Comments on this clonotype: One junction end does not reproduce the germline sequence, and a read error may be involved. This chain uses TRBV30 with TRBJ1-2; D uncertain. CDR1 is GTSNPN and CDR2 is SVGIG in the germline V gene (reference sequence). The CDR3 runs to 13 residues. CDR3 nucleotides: TGTGCCTGGAGTGTCTTTGGTACCTATGGCCACACCTTC. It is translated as CAWSVFGTYGHTF.

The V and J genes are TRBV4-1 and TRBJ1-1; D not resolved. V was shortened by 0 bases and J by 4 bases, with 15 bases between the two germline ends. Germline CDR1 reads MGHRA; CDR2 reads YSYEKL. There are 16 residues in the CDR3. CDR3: CASSQEGGLLATEAFF. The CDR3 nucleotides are TGCGCCAGCAGCCAAGAGGGAGGTTTGTTAGCCACTGAAGCTTTCTTT.

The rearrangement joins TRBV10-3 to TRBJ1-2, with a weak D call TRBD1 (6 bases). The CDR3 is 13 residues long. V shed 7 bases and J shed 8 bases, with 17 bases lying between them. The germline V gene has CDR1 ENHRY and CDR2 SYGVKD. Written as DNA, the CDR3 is TGTGCCATCAATGCGGGCGGGGGGCGAGGCTACACCTTC. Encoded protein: CAINAGGGRGYTF.

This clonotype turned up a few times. The CDR3 DNA reads TGTGCCAGCAGTTACTCGGAGCCCGCCGGGGTAGTGAGGGGCTACACCTTC. Translating gives CASSYSEPAGVVRGYTF. The chain links TRBV6-5 to TRBJ1-2; D gene ambiguous. The V gene lost 0 bases and the J gene lost 8 bases, with 22 bases spanning the gap. The CDR3 is 17 amino acids. Germline lookup yields CDR1 MNHEY and CDR2 SVGAGI.

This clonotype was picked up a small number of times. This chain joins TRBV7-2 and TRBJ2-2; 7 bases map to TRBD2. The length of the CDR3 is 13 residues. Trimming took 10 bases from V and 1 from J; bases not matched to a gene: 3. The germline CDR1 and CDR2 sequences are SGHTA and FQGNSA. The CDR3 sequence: CATTSVNTGELFF. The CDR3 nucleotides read TGTGCCACAACTAGCGTGAACACCGGGGAGCTGTTTTTT.

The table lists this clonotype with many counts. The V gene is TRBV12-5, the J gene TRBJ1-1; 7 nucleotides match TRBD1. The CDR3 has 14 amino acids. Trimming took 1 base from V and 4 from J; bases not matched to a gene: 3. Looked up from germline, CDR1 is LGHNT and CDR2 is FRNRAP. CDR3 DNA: TGTGCTAGTGGTTTGGAGGGGGCGACCACTGAAGCTTTCTTT. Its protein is CASGLEGATTEAFF.

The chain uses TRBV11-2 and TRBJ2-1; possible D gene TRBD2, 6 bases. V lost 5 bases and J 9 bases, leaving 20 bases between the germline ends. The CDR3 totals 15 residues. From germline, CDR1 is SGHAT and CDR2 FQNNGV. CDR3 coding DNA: TGTGCCAGCAGCCGTTTTCCGGGAGAAGAAAGTGAGCAGTTCTTC. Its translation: CASSRFPGEESEQFF.

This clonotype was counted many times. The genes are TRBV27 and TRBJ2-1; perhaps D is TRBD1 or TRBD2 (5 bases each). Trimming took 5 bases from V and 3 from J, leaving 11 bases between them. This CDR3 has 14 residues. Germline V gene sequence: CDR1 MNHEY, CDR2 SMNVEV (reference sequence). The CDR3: CASSPRDGYNEQFF. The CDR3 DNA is TGTGCCAGCAGTCCACGGGACGGCTACAATGAGCAGTTCTTC.

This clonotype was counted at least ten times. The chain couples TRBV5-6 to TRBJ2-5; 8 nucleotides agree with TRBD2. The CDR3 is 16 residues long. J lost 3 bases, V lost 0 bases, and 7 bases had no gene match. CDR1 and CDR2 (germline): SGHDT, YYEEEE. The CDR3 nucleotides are TGTGCCAGCAGCTTGGAGCGAGGACTAGCAAAAGAGACCCAGTACTTC. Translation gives CASSLERGLAKETQYF. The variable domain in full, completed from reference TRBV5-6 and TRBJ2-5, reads DAGVTQSPTHLIKTRGQQVTLRCSPKSGHDTVSWYQQALGQGPQFIFQYYEEEERQRGNFPDRFSGHQFPNYSSELNVNALLLGDSALYLCASSLERGLAKETQYFGPGTRLLVL.

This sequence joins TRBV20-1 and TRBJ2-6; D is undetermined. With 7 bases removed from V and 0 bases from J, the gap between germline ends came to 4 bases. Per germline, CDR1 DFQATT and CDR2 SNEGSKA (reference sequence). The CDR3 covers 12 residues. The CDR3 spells CSGSSGANVLTF. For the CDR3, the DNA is TGCAGTGGCTCCTCTGGGGCCAACGTCCTGACTTTC.

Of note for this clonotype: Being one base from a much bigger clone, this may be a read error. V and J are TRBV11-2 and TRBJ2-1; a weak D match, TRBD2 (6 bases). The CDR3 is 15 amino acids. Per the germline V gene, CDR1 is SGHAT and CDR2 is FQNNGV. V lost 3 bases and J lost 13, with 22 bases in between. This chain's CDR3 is CASSLEKSWGETQFF. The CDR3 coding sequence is TGTGCCAGCAGCTTGGAGAAGAGTTGGGGGGAGACCCAGTTCTTC.